This TCR beta chain was documented in a study of blood T cell repertoires in COVID-19. Study-wide background: Acute and convalescent COVID-19 specimens originated in the United States, Italy and Spain.

Individuals drawn from around 24 US areas were about 18 to 100 years old. Cohort placement rested on clinical history that participants reported themselves. In the authors' methods: Counts of nucleated cells, estimated from reference gene primer amplification, were obtained. Sequencing was performed with immunoSEQ multiplex PCR; in TCRdb, only in-frame clones are kept and a portion is missing. The V and J calls and clone size were taken over from that table, and D and trimming were inferred from the DNA. The sample lists around 280,000 clones; around 90% were seen once. The CDR3 length is 14 residues. Losses at the gene ends were 3 bases for V and 6 bases for J; bases not matched to a gene: 9. Germline V gene sequence: CDR1 SGHNT, CDR2 YYREEE (reference sequence).

The source is a woman aged 18 to 35 with acute COVID-19. The chain has TRBV5-4 and TRBJ2-7, with 7 bases fitting TRBD1. Sequencing was done on a sample of PBMCs or T cells enriched from blood (not recorded which). This chain's CDR3 is CASSYRQGAREQYF. In DNA form, the CDR3 reads TGTGCCAGCAGCTACCGACAGGGAGCCCGCGAGCAGTACTTC.